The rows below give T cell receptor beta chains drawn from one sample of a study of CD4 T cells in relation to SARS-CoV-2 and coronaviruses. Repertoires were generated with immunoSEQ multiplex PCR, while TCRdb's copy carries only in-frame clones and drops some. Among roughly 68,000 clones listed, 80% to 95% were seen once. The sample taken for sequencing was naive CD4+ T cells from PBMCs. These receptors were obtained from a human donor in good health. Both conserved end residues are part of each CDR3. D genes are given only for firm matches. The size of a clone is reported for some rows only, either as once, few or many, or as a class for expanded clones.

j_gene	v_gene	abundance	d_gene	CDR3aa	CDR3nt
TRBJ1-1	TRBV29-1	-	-	CSVLQGVGAFF	TGCAGCGTCTTACAGGGTGTAGGGGCTTTCTTT
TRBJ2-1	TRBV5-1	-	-	CASSYLSPGLRRRNEQFF	TGCGCCAGCAGCTATCTTTCACCGGGACTCAGACGGAGGAATGAGCAGTTCTTC
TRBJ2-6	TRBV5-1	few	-	CASSDGSGANVLTF	TGCGCCAGCAGCGACGGCTCTGGGGCCAACGTCCTGACTTTC
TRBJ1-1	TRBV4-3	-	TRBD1	CASSRTTGGYTEAFF	TGCGCCAGCAGTCGAACTACAGGGGGCTACACTGAAGCTTTCTTT
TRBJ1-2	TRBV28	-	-	CASSAQGHLPSYGYTF	TGTGCCAGCAGTGCACAGGGACACCTCCCTTCCTATGGCTACACCTTC
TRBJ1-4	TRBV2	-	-	CASTGASRDVNEKLFF	TGTGCCAGCACCGGGGCGAGCAGGGATGTTAATGAAAAACTGTTTTTT
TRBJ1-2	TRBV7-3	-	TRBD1	CASSLTQGTVRVGYTF	TGTGCCAGCAGCCTAACACAGGGGACGGTTAGAGTTGGCTACACCTTC
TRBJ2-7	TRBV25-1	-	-	CASSPSGPLSYEQYF	TGTGCCAGCAGCCCTTCCGGGCCCCTCTCCTACGAGCAGTACTTC
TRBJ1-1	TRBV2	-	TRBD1	CASSVGLRGGLAEAFF	TGTGCCAGCAGTGTAGGACTTCGAGGGGGCCTCGCTGAAGCTTTCTTT
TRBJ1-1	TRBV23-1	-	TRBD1	CASSQSGTGNTEAFF	TGCGCCAGCAGTCAATCGGGGACAGGGAACACTGAAGCTTTCTTT
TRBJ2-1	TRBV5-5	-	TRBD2	CASSSGGPTSYNEQFF	TGTGCCAGCAGCTCGGGGGGACCCACTTCCTACAATGAGCAGTTCTTC
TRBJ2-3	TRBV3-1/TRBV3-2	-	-	CASSFGTGETDTQYF	TGTGCCAGCAGCTTCGGGACGGGGGAGACAGATACGCAGTATTTT
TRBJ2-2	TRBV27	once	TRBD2	CASSPSGRNTGELFF	TGTGCCAGCAGCCCTAGCGGGAGAAACACCGGGGAGCTGTTTTTT
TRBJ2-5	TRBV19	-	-	CASSAYQETQYF	TGTGCCAGTAGTGCCTACCAAGAGACCCAGTACTTC
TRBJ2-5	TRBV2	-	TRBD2	CASSQGLAGGQETQYF	TGTGCCAGCAGTCAGGGACTAGCGGGAGGCCAAGAGACCCAGTACTTC
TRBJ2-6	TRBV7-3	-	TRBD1	CASSRRTGVVGANVLTF	TGTGCCAGCAGCCGCCGGACAGGGGTGGTAGGGGCCAACGTCCTGACTTTC
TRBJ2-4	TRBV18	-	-	CASSPTAAKNIQYF	TGTGCCAGCTCACCGACAGCAGCCAAAAACATTCAGTACTTC
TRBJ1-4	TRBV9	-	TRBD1	CASSHRQGGGEKLFF	TGTGCCAGCAGCCACCGACAGGGTGGAGGTGAAAAACTGTTTTTT
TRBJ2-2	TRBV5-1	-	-	CASSWGTGNTGELFF	TGCGCCAGCAGCTGGGGGACGGGGAACACCGGGGAGCTGTTTTTT
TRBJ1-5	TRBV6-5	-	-	CASRETDSQPQHF	TGTGCCAGCAGGGAGACAGATAGTCAGCCCCAGCATTTT
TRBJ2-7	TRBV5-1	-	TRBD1	CASRPTPGQGYEQYF	TGCGCCAGCAGACCTACCCCGGGACAGGGTTACGAGCAGTACTTC
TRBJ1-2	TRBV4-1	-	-	CASSQDPGRYGYTF	TGCGCCAGCAGCCAAGACCCAGGGAGATATGGCTACACCTTC
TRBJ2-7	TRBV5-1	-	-	CASSEGHDGEQYF	TGCGCCAGCAGTGAAGGACACGACGGGGAGCAGTACTTC
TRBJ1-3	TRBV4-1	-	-	CASSQDQGNVGNTIYF	TGCGCCAGCAGCCAAGACCAGGGAAACGTTGGAAACACCATATATTTT
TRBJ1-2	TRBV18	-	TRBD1	CASSPDRTGGNYGYTF	TGTGCCAGCTCACCTGACCGGACAGGGGGCAACTATGGCTACACCTTC
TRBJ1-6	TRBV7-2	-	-	CASSLVRGNSPLHF	TGTGCCAGCAGCTTAGTCCGGGGGAATTCACCCCTCCACTTT
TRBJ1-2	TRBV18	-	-	CASSQTDTPGRGYTF	TGTGCCAGCTCACAAACGGACACCCCGGGGAGAGGCTACACCTTC
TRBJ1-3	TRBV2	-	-	CASMRDSGNTIYF	TGTGCCAGCATGAGGGACTCTGGAAACACCATATATTTT
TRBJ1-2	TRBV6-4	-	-	CAIEGGLEVPNYGYTF	TGTGCTATTGAGGGGGGTCTCGAGGTCCCTAACTATGGCTACACCTTC
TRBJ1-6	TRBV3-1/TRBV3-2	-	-	CASSQEGVDRKPLHF	TGTGCCAGCAGCCAAGAAGGTGTAGATCGGAAACCCCTCCACTTT
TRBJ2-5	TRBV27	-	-	CASSFRYLDSQETQYF	TGTGCCAGCAGTTTCCGGTACCTGGACAGCCAAGAGACCCAGTACTTC
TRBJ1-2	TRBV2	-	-	CASSSYYGYTF	TGTGCCAGCAGCAGTTATTATGGCTACACCTTC
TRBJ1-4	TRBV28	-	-	CASTIPDPREKLFF	TGTGCCAGCACAATCCCCGACCCCCGAGAAAAACTGTTTTTT
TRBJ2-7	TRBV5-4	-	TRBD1	CASSTRDSFYEQYF	TGTGCCAGCAGCACAAGGGACAGCTTCTACGAGCAGTACTTC
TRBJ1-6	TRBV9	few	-	CASSPRINLNSPLHF	TGTGCCAGCAGCCCCAGGATAAACCTAAATTCACCCCTCCACTTT
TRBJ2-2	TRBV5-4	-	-	CASSLESVGENTGELFF	TGTGCCAGCAGCTTGGAATCTGTCGGGGAGAACACCGGGGAGCTGTTTTTT
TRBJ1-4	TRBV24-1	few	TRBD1	CATSDPGQGAEKLFF	TGTGCCACCAGTGATCCGGGACAGGGGGCTGAAAAACTGTTTTTT
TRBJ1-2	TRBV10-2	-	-	CASSESGIRYGYTF	TGCGCCAGCAGTGAGTCAGGGATCCGCTATGGCTACACCTTC
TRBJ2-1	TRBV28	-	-	CASNSPAASDVAFF	TGTGCCAGCAATTCGCCAGCTGCCTCCGATGTGGCGTTCTTC
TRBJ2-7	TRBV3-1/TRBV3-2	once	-	CASSLTSREQYF	TGTGCCAGCAGCCTGACGTCGCGGGAGCAGTACTTC
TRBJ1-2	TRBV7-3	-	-	CASSLGTAGGGYTF	TGTGCCAGCAGCTTAGGGACCGCGGGGGGCGGCTACACCTTC
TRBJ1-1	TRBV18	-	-	CASSENTEAFF	TGTGCCAGCTCAGAAAACACTGAAGCTTTCTTT
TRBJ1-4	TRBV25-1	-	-	CASRGNEKLFF	TGTGCCAGCAGGGGGAATGAAAAACTGTTTTTT
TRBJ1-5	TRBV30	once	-	CAWSAEGNQPQHF	TGTGCCTGGAGTGCAGAGGGCAATCAGCCCCAGCATTTT
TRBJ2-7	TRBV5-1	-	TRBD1	CASRFIEGQGIYEQYF	TGCGCCAGCAGATTCATCGAGGGACAGGGGATCTACGAGCAGTACTTC